The 16 T cell receptor beta chains given below trace back to one sample, sequenced in a study of CD8 T cells in ankylosing spondylitis (dated by TCRdb to about 2017). Results and caveats for the whole study, not just this receptor: A TCR beta motif made up of roughly eight highly homologous amino acid variants appeared to be characteristic of blood from ankylosing spondylitis patients.

These receptors have no identified antigens. The library was generated by 5' RACE. Data came from an Illumina HiSeq 2500. Starting from the raw public reads, TCRdb applied fastp trimming at Q25, assembled clones with MiXCR and retained in-frame beta chains. Every CDR3 protein is listed once, alongside the most common genes and DNA of its rows. The sample contains around 440,000 distinct CDR3 sequences, 15% to 20% of them found a single time. Of the sample, 1% falls within the top ten clones. The sequenced sample consisted of blood, either unsorted or a sorted T cell fraction (not recorded which). The receptors here all came from a male donor with ankylosing spondylitis.

This clonotype has at least ten counts. The chain joins TRBV5-1 to TRBJ2-3, with 7 bases matching TRBD2. The germline gives CDR1 SGHRS, CDR2 YFSETQ. This CDR3 comprises 13 residues. Germline trimming cut 4 bases from V and 6 bases from J; bases unmatched to any gene: 5. CDR3 nucleotides: TGCGCCAGCAGCCCGGGGACTAAGGATACGCAGTATTTT. It encodes CASSPGTKDTQYF.

This clonotype has at least ten counts. V is TRBV12-3 or TRBV12-4 and J is TRBJ2-6; D uncertain. The V end was cut by 6 bases, the J end by 0 bases, with 3 bases between. The CDR3 runs 13 residues. The CDR3 loop reads CASRNSGANVLTF. DNA of the CDR3: TGTGCCAGCAGGAACTCTGGGGCCAACGTCCTGACTTTC.

This clonotype was seen only a few times. The chain joins TRBV7-2 to TRBJ2-3, with 8 bases matching TRBD1. The V gene's germline CDR1 is SGHTA and CDR2 FQGNSA. The V segment lost 5 bases and the J segment 2 bases; nucleotides outside the gene matches: 6. This CDR3 spans 15 amino acids. The chain's CDR3 is CASSVGTGFTDTQYF. In DNA, the CDR3 is TGTGCCAGCAGCGTTGGGACAGGCTTCACAGATACGCAGTATTTT.

In its sample, this clonotype was seen a few times. The J gene is TRBJ2-5, the V gene TRBV20-1, with D possibly being TRBD2 (6 bases). The germline V gene encodes CDR1 DFQATT and CDR2 SNEGSKA (reference sequence). Trimming shortened V by 6 bases and J by 5 bases, and 16 bases separated the two germline ends. The CDR3 totals 13 residues. The CDR3 loop is CSAGRGGLETQYF. The CDR3 DNA follows: TGCAGTGCCGGAAGGGGAGGCTTGGAGACCCAGTACTTC.

This chain connects TRBV4-3 to TRBJ2-6, with D perhaps matching TRBD1 or TRBD2 (7 bases each). CDR3 length equals 17 residues. Deletions cut 5 bases from V and 3 bases from J, with 17 bases between. The V gene's germline CDR1 is LGHNA and CDR2 YSLEER. The CDR3 region has the DNA TGCGCCAGCAGCTTTGATGCAGGGGGGGATGGGGCCAACGTCCTGACTTTC. Amino acids: CASSFDAGGDGANVLTF.

This clonotype came up a few times. This chain uses TRBV7-9 with TRBJ2-7; D tentatively reads TRBD1 or TRBD2 (5 bases each). The germline V gene encodes CDR1 SEHNR and CDR2 FQNEAQ (reference sequence). V lost 5 bases, J lost 0 bases, and 17 bases lay in between. The CDR3 consists of 16 residues. CDR3 residues: CASSPRTAGSSYEQYF. Here the CDR3 DNA reads TGTGCCAGCAGCCCCCGTACTGCAGGGAGCTCCTACGAGCAGTACTTC.

This clonotype has just a few counts. This chain's CDR3 is CASSPTSGRLPDTQYF. CDR3 sequence (DNA): TGTGCCAGCAGCCCGACTAGCGGGAGGTTACCAGATACGCAGTATTTT. The chain combines TRBV4-2 with TRBJ2-3; TRBD2 matches at 13 bases. The V segment lost 4 bases and the J segment 4 bases; nucleotides outside the gene matches: 5. The CDR3 has 16 amino acids. Germline V gives CDR1 LGHNA, CDR2 YNFKEQ.

The rearrangement links TRBV29-1 to TRBJ2-7; tentatively, D is TRBD2 (5 bases). Germline V gives CDR1 SQVTM, CDR2 ANQGSEA. The CDR3 totals 14 residues. Trimming cost V 7 bases and J 2 bases, with 18 bases left between them. The CDR3 nucleotides are TGCAGCGCTCTCTTTTCGGGAAAGCCCTACGAGCAGTACTTC. Protein sequence: CSALFSGKPYEQYF.

The chain uses TRBV20-1 and TRBJ2-1; D possibly corresponds to TRBD1 (7 bases). The CDR3 extends over 15 amino acids. Trimming took 0 bases from V and 7 from J, leaving 16 bases between them. Germline assignment: CDR1 DFQATT and CDR2 SNEGSKA (reference sequence). The CDR3 loop reads CSARDGGTVGNEQFF. The CDR3 nucleotides read TGCAGTGCTAGAGATGGGGGGACAGTTGGAAATGAGCAGTTCTTC.

As concerns this clonotype: The DNA is left out, because the CDR3 cannot be placed on it with certainty; the CDR3 is given as TCRdb lists it. The V call is TRBV29-1, the J call TRBJ1-4; the tabulated D call, TRBD1, remains unverified against the DNA. CDR1 and CDR2 from the germline V gene are SQVTM and ANQGSEA. The CDR3 is 15 residues long, ends included. Here the CDR3 reads CSARLDRGNEKTVFF.

This clonotype showed up many times. The CDR3 loop reads CASSEGLNGGYTF. In nucleotides, the CDR3 is TGTGCCAGCAGCGAAGGGCTGAACGGCGGCTACACCTTC. The chain carries TRBV9 and TRBJ1-2; D remains ambiguous. Germline V gene data show CDR1 as SGDLS and CDR2 as YYNGEE. The germline V and J ends were trimmed by 3 bases and 8 bases, with 14 bases remaining between them. CDR3 length equals 13 residues.

The chain uses TRBV2 and TRBJ2-1; D is possibly TRBD1 (5 bases). The CDR3 length is 14 residues. Germline CDR1 SNHLY, CDR2 FYNNEI. Trimming cost V 3 bases and J 4 bases, with 10 bases left between them. The CDR3 spells CASSDQGKYNEQFF. The DNA for the CDR3 is TGTGCCAGCAGTGACCAGGGAAAGTACAATGAGCAGTTCTTC.

The rearrangement joins TRBV7-2 to TRBJ1-2; D not resolved. Trimming took off 1 base at V and 1 base at J, with 10 bases between the two ends. Germline loops: CDR1 SGHTA, CDR2 FQGNSA. This CDR3 spans 15 amino acids. For the CDR3, the DNA is TGTGCCAGCAGCTTAGAGGTGCCCGTTAACTATGGCTACACCTTC. As protein: CASSLEVPVNYGYTF.

This clonotype was seen more than once but under ten times. The chain combines TRBV10-2 with TRBJ2-1; D unclear. The V gene lost 1 base and the J gene lost 9 bases, with 4 bases spanning the gap. The CDR3 is 11 residues long. The germline gives CDR1 WSHSY, CDR2 SAAADI. CDR3 sequence: CASSELAEQFF. In DNA form, the CDR3 reads TGCGCCAGCAGTGAGTTGGCTGAGCAGTTCTTC.

This chain connects TRBV4-2 to TRBJ2-1; tentative D call: TRBD2 (5 bases). Germline V CDR1 and CDR2: LGHNA, YNFKEQ. V was trimmed by 0 bases and J by 0 bases, leaving 18 bases between them. CDR3 length equals 19 residues. The CDR3 nucleotides are TGTGCCAGCAGCCAAGATCTTACTAGATCCCTGAGCTCCTACAATGAGCAGTTCTTC. It is translated as CASSQDLTRSLSSYNEQFF.

The V call is TRBV9, the J call TRBJ2-3; tentatively, D is TRBD1 or TRBD2 (5 bases each). Germline CDR1 and CDR2: SGDLS and YYNGEE. The ends were cut back, 2 bases at V and 0 bases at J, with 7 bases in the middle. The CDR3 covers 14 residues. Here the CDR3 reads CASSVEGSTDTQYF. The CDR3, as DNA: TGTGCCAGCAGCGTCGAGGGGAGCACAGATACGCAGTATTTT.